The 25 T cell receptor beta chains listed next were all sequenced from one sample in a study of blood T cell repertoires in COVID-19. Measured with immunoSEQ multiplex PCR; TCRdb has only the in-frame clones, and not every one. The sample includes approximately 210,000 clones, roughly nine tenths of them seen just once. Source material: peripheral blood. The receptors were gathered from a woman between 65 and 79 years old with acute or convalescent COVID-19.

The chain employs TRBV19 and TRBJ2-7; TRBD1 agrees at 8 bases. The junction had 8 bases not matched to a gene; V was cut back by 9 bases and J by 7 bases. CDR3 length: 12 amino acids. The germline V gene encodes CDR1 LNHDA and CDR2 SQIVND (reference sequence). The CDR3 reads CARQQGAKEQYF. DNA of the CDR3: TGTGCCAGGCAGCAGGGGGCGAAGGAGCAGTACTTC.

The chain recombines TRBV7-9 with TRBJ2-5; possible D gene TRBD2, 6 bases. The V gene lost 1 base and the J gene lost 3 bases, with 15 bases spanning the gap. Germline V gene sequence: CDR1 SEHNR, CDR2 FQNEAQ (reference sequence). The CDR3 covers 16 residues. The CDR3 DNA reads TGTGCCAGCAGCTTAGTCGGAGGGTCCGAGGAAGAGACCCAGTACTTC. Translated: CASSLVGGSEEETQYF.

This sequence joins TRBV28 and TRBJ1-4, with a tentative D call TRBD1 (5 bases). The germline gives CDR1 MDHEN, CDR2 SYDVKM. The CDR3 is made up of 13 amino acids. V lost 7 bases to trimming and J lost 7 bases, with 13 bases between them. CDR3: CASTLNGGEKLFF. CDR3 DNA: TGTGCCAGCACCCTTAACGGGGGTGAAAAACTGTTTTTT.

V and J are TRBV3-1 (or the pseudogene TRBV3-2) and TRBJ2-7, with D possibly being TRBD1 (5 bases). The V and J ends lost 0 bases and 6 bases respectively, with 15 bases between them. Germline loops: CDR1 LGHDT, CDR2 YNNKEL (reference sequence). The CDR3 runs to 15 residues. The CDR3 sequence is CASSQDAGQRGEQYF. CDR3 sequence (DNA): TGTGCCAGCAGCCAAGATGCAGGGCAAAGAGGCGAGCAGTACTTC.

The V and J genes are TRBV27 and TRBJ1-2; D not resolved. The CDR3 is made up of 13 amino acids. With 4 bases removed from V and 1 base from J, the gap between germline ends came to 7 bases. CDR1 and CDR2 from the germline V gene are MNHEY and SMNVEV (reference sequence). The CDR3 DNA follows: TGTGCCAGCAGTTATCGTAATAACTATGGCTACACCTTC. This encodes CASSYRNNYGYTF.

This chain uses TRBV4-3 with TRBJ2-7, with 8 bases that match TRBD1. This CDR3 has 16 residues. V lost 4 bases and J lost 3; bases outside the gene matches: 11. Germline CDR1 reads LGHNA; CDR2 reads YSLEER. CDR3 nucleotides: TGCGCCAGCAGCCGACAGGTGACAGGGGATAGCTACGAGCAGTACTTC. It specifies CASSRQVTGDSYEQYF.

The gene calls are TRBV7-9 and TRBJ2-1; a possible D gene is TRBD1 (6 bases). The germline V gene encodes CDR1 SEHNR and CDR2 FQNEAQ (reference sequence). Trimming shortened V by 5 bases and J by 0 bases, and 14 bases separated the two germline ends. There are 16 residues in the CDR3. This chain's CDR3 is CASSARDIFSYNEQFF. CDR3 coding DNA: TGTGCCAGCAGCGCCCGGGACATCTTCTCCTACAATGAGCAGTTCTTC.

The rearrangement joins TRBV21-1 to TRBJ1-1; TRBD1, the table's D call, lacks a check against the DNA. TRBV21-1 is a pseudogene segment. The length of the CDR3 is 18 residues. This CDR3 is CASSKGGRQGFRNTEAFF. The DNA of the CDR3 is TGTGCCAGCAGCAAAGGGGGGAGACAGGGTTTTAGGAACACTGAAGCTTTCTTT.

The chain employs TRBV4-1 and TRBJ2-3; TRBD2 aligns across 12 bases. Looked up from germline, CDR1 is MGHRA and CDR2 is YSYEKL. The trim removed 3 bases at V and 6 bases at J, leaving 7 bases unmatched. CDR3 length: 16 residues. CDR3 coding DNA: TGCGCCAGCAGCCAGGCTAGCGGGGGGGATTCCGATACGCAGTATTTT. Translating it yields CASSQASGGDSDTQYF.

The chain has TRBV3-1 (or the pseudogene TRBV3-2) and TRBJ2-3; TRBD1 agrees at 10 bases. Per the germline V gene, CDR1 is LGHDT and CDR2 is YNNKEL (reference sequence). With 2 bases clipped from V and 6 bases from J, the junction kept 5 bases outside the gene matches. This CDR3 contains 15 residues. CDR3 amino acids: CASSQPGQGWDTQYF. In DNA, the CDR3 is TGTGCCAGCAGCCAACCGGGACAGGGGTGGGATACGCAGTATTTT.

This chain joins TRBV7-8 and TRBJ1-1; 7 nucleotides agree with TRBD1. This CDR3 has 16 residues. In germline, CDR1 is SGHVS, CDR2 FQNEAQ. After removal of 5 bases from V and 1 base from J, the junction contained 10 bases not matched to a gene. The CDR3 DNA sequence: TGTGCCAGCAGCCCTATGACAGGGCGGGGGAACACTGAAGCTTTCTTT. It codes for CASSPMTGRGNTEAFF.

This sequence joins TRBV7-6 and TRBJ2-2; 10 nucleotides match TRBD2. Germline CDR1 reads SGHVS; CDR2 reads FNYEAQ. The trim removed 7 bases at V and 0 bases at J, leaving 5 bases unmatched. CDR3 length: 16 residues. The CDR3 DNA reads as TGTGCCAGCACCGCAGCGGGGGGGGCGAACACCGGGGAGCTGTTTTTT. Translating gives CASTAAGGANTGELFF.

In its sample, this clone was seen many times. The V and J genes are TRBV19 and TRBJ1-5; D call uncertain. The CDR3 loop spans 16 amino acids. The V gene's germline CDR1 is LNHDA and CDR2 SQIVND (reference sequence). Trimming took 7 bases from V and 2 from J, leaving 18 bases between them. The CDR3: CASKSSSGGGNQPQHF. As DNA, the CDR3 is TGTGCCAGTAAGTCCTCCTCGGGAGGCGGCAATCAGCCCCAGCATTTT.

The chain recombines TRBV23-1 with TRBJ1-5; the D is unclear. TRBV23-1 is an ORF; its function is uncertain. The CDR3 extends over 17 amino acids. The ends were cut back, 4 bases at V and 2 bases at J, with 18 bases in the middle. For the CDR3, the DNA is TGCGCCAGCAGTCCCCCCGGTCCCCAGGCTTGCAATCAGCCCCAGCATTTT. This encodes CASSPPGPQACNQPQHF.

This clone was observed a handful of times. CDR3 DNA: TGTGCCAGCAGCCACAGGACAGGGAATTCACCCCTCCACTTT. It specifies CASSHRTGNSPLHF. The rearrangement links TRBV7-8 to TRBJ1-6; 8 bases map to TRBD1. The CDR3 runs to 14 residues. From germline, CDR1 is SGHVS and CDR2 FQNEAQ. V trimming: 5 bases; J trimming: 7 bases; junction bases outside the gene matches: 4.

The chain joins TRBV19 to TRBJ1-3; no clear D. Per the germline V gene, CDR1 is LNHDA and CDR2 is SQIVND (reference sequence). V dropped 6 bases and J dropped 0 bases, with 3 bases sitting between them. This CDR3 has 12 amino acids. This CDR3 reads CASRLSGNTIYF. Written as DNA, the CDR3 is TGTGCCAGTAGACTCTCTGGAAACACCATATATTTT.

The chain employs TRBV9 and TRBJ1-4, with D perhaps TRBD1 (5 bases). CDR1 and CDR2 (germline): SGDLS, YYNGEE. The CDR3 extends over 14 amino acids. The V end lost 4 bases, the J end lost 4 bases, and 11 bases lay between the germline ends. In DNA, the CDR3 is TGTGCCAGCAGCAGGTCAGGGATTAATGAAAAACTGTTTTTT. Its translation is CASSRSGINEKLFF.

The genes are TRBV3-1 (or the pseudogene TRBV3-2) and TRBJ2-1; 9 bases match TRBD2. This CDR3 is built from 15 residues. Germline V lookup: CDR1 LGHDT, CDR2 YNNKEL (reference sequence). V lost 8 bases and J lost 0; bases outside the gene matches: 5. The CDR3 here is CASGLAGRSYNEQFF. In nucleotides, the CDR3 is TGTGCCAGCGGGCTAGCGGGGCGCTCCTACAATGAGCAGTTCTTC.

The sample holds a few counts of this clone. CDR3 protein: CASISQGSGELFF. As DNA, the CDR3 is TGTGCCAGTATTTCGCAGGGGTCCGGGGAGCTGTTTTTT. The genes are TRBV19 and TRBJ2-2; weak D call: TRBD1 (6 bases). In germline, CDR1 is LNHDA, CDR2 SQIVND (reference sequence). CDR3 size: 13 residues. Trimming shortened V by 7 bases and J by 6 bases, and 12 bases separated the two germline ends.

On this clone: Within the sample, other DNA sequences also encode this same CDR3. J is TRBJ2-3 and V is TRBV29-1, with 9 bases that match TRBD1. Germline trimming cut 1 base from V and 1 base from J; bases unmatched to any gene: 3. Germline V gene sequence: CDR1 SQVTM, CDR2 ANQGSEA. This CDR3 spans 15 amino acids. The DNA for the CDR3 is TGCAGCGTTGAAGCTCGGGACAGGGGCACAGATACGCAGTATTTT. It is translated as CSVEARDRGTDTQYF.

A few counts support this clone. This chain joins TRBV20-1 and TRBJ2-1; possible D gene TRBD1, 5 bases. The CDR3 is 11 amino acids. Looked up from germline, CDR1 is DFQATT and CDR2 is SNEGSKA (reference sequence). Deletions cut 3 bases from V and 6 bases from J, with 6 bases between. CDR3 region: CSARGPNEQFF. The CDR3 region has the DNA TGCAGTGCTAGGGGGCCCAATGAGCAGTTCTTC.

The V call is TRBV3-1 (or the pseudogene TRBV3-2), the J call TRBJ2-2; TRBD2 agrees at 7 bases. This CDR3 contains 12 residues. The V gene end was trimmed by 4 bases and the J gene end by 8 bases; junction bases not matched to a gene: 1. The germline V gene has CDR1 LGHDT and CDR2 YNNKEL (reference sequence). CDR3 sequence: CASSPLAGELFF. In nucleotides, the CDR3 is TGTGCCAGCAGCCCACTAGCGGGGGAGCTGTTTTTT.

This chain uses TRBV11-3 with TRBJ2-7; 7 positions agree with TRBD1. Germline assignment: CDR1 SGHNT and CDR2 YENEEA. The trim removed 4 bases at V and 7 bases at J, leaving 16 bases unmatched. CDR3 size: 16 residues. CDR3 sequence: CASSSFRTGSGREQYF. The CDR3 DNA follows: TGTGCCAGCAGCTCCTTCAGGACAGGTTCGGGACGGGAGCAGTACTTC.

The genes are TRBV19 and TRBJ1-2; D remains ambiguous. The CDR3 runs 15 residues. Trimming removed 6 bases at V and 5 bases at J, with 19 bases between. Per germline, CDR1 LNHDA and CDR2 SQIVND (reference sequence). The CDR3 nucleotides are TGTGCCAGTAGACTACGCCAGGCCGGGAGGTATGGCTACACCTTC. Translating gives CASRLRQAGRYGYTF.

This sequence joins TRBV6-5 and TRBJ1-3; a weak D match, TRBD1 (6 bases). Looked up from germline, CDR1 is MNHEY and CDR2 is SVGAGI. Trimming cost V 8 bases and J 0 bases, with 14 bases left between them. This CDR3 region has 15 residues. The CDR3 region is CASGGGFFSGNTIYF. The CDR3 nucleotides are TGTGCCAGCGGGGGCGGTTTCTTCTCTGGAAACACCATATATTTT.